One and the same sample provided the 14 T cell receptor beta chains below, sequenced in a study of cytomegalovirus exposure and HLA in healthy donors. Amplification used 60 Vbeta primers and 13 Jbeta primers. Clones were sequenced by immunoSEQ multiplex PCR, and TCRdb holds only the in-frame ones, with some missing. The sample holds 70,000 or so clones, 75% to 90% seen once. Source material: PBMCs. Receptors were obtained from a woman in her thirties in good health and CMV-seronegative.

This chain joins TRBV14 and TRBJ1-6; a possible D gene is TRBD1 (5 bases). CDR1 and CDR2 (germline): SGHDN, FVKESK. This CDR3 has 13 amino acids. The ends were cut back, 5 bases at V and 9 bases at J, with 11 bases in the middle. This chain's CDR3 is CASSNTGFSPLHF. Written as DNA, the CDR3 is TGTGCCAGCAGCAACACAGGATTTTCACCCCTCCACTTT.

This clone occurred a few times. The gene calls are TRBV5-4 and TRBJ1-1, with a tentative D call TRBD1 (6 bases). V was trimmed by 4 bases and J by 0 bases, leaving 16 bases between them. The CDR3 is made up of 16 amino acids. Germline lookup yields CDR1 SGHNT and CDR2 YYREEE (reference sequence). The CDR3 here is CASSPDLGQMNTEAFF. The DNA for the CDR3 is TGTGCCAGCAGCCCCGATCTCGGACAGATGAACACTGAAGCTTTCTTT.

The genes are TRBV6-4 and TRBJ2-2, with TRBD1 identical over 7 bases. The CDR3 is made up of 12 amino acids. Per germline, CDR1 MRHNA and CDR2 SNTAGT. The V gene end was trimmed by 6 bases and the J gene end by 7 bases; junction bases not matched to a gene: 2. The CDR3 nucleotides are TGTGCCAGCAGCCGGACAGGCGGGGAGCTGTTTTTT. Translation: CASSRTGGELFF.

V is TRBV4-3 and J is TRBJ2-1, with 13 positions matching TRBD2. Germline CDR1 LGHNA, CDR2 YSLEER. The junction had 3 bases not matched to a gene; V was cut back by 4 bases and J by 0 bases. This CDR3 is 17 amino acids long. CDR3 sequence: CASSLGLAGSSYNEQFF. Written as DNA, the CDR3 is TGCGCCAGCAGCCTGGGACTAGCGGGGAGCTCCTACAATGAGCAGTTCTTC.

This clone has only a few counts. The chain joins TRBV4-1 to TRBJ1-1, with D perhaps matching TRBD1 (6 bases). Trimming removed 4 bases from V and 2 bases from J, with 11 bases in between. There are 14 residues in the CDR3. Per germline, CDR1 MGHRA and CDR2 YSYEKL. For the CDR3, the DNA is TGCGCCAGCAGCCTCGCACAGGGAAACACTGAAGCTTTCTTT. Protein sequence: CASSLAQGNTEAFF.

V gene TRBV6-5 combines with J gene TRBJ2-7, with 9 bases that match TRBD1. CDR1 and CDR2 (germline): MNHEY, SVGAGI. There are 12 residues in the CDR3. The V and J ends lost 4 bases and 6 bases, in that order; junction bases with no gene match: 1. CDR3 sequence (DNA): TGTGCCAGCAGTTGGGGACAGGGCGAGCAGTACTTC. Its protein product is CASSWGQGEQYF.

J is TRBJ1-2 and V is TRBV19, with D perhaps matching TRBD1 (5 bases). Germline V CDR1 and CDR2: LNHDA, SQIVND (reference sequence). This CDR3 spans 14 amino acids. The ends were cut back, 4 bases at V and 3 bases at J, with 12 bases in the middle. The CDR3 loop reads CASSRGGLDYGYTF. DNA for the CDR3: TGTGCCAGTAGTAGGGGCGGCCTAGACTATGGCTACACCTTC.

This rearrangement joins TRBV29-1 to TRBJ1-2, with 7 bases fitting TRBD1. V was clipped by 6 bases and J by 8 bases; unmatched bases: 12. Germline CDR1 is SQVTM and CDR2 is ANQGSEA. There are 13 residues in the CDR3. The CDR3 loop reads CSVVPITTGGYTF. The CDR3 coding sequence is TGCAGCGTGGTTCCTATCACGACAGGGGGCTACACCTTC.

The chain is built from TRBV6-5 and TRBJ1-2, with D unresolved. V was clipped by 2 bases and J by 0 bases, with 4 bases between them. CDR3 length: 13 residues. Germline CDR1 and CDR2: MNHEY and SVGAGI. CDR3 protein: CASSYAANYGYTF. The CDR3 region has the DNA TGTGCCAGCAGTTACGCAGCTAACTATGGCTACACCTTC.

The chain has TRBV2 and TRBJ1-1; a weak D match, TRBD1 (6 bases). The V end lost 4 bases, the J end lost 2 bases, and 17 bases lay between the germline ends. The CDR3 loop spans 16 amino acids. Germline assignment: CDR1 SNHLY and CDR2 FYNNEI. The CDR3 region is CASSVGGGSGNTEAFF. Here the CDR3 DNA reads TGTGCCAGCAGTGTAGGGGGGGGGAGCGGAAACACTGAAGCTTTCTTT.

The gene calls are TRBV16 and TRBJ2-7; no reliable D call. This CDR3 has 12 amino acids. Trimming took off 4 bases at V and 10 bases at J, with 14 bases between the two ends. Germline CDR1 and CDR2: KGHSY and FQNENV. This chain's CDR3 is CASSPHEWPQYF. CDR3 DNA sequence: TGTGCCAGCAGCCCTCATGAATGGCCTCAGTACTTC.

J is TRBJ2-2 and V is TRBV14, with TRBD2 as a possible D gene (5 bases). This CDR3 region has 16 residues. The germline V and J ends were trimmed by 3 bases and 3 bases, with 14 bases remaining between them. In germline, CDR1 is SGHDN, CDR2 FVKESK. CDR3 protein: CASSQPGSTYTGELFF. In DNA, the CDR3 is TGTGCCAGCAGCCAGCCGGGGTCCACTTACACCGGGGAGCTGTTTTTT.

The chain couples TRBV5-6 to TRBJ2-2; D is unresolved. Trimming pared 1 base from V and 6 bases from J, leaving 4 bases between. The CDR3 is 12 amino acids. Germline CDR1 SGHDT, CDR2 YYEEEE. CDR3 protein: CASSLISGELFF. The CDR3 nucleotides read TGTGCCAGCAGCTTGATCTCCGGGGAGCTGTTTTTT.

V and J are TRBV19 and TRBJ2-7, with D possibly matching TRBD2 (6 bases). Trimming removed 5 bases from V and 0 bases from J, with 14 bases in between. CDR3 length: 15 amino acids. Per germline, CDR1 LNHDA and CDR2 SQIVND (reference sequence). The CDR3 region is CASSPFGGDSYEQYF. CDR3 bases: TGTGCCAGTAGTCCCTTCGGGGGAGACTCCTACGAGCAGTACTTC.